The 8 T cell receptor beta chains given below trace back to one sample, sequenced in a study of spatial heterogeneity in lung cancer. Indicated time point: sample taken at primary tumor resection. Study-level points and caveats: Tumoral mutation counts were tracked by counts of expanded intratumoral alpha and beta TCRs.

TCRdb redid the calling of the 5' RACE reads with MiXCR, one entry per CDR3 protein. This table has approximately 26,000 distinct CDR3 sequences, over 7.5% appearing once. These receptors' targets are unknown. The source material was lung tumor tissue, sampled at surgery. Every receptor here comes from a male donor with early-stage non-small cell lung cancer.

This clonotype was recorded at least ten times. The chain links TRBV5-1 to TRBJ1-1, with D uncertain. V was cut by 4 bases and J by 1 base, with 8 bases left in between. CDR3 length: 13 amino acids. Looked up from germline, CDR1 is SGHRS and CDR2 is YFSETQ. DNA for the CDR3: TGCGCCAGCAGCCTCGTTCCGAACACTGAAGCTTTCTTT. This sequence encodes CASSLVPNTEAFF.

As regards this clonotype: A single base separates this from a much larger clone, so it may be a read error. The CDR3 carries no conserved terminal phenylalanine or tryptophan, so it likely arises from a read error. The V call is TRBV20-1, the J call TRBJ2-7, with a tentative D call TRBD2 (6 bases). The CDR3 covers 11 residues. Trimming pared 8 bases from V and 2 bases from J, leaving 10 bases between. The germline CDR1 and CDR2 sequences are DFQATT and SNEGSKA (reference sequence). CDR3 in amino acids: CSSPGAYEQYY. The CDR3 coding sequence is TGCAGTTCACCGGGAGCCTACGAGCAGTACTAC.

This clonotype rates as medium-sized (0.01 to 0.1%). The chain links TRBV6-5 to TRBJ1-1; TRBD1 is a possible D gene (5 bases). The CDR3 loop spans 17 amino acids. V gave up 2 bases and J gave up 1 base, with 17 bases separating them. Germline CDR1 is MNHEY and CDR2 is SVGAGI. In DNA form, the CDR3 reads TGTGCCAGCAGTTACACCCTGGGGGGTAGGGGGAACACTGAAGCTTTCTTT. It is translated as CASSYTLGGRGNTEAFF.

This clonotype was seen repeatedly, ten times or more. The gene calls are TRBV11-2 and TRBJ1-4, with D hard to call. Germline assignment: CDR1 SGHAT and CDR2 FQNNGV. The length of the CDR3 is 14 residues. V lost 4 bases to trimming and J lost 7 bases, with 13 bases between them. CDR3 coding DNA: TGTGCCAGCAGCTCCGGAGGGATGGGTGAAAAACTGTTTTTT. Protein: CASSSGGMGEKLFF. The whole variable domain, remainder taken from reference TRBV11-2 and TRBJ1-4, is EAGVAQSPRYKIIEKRQSVAFWCNPISGHATLYWYQQILGQGPKLLIQFQNNGVVDDSQLPKDRFSAERLKGVDSTLKIQPAKLEDSAVYLCASSSGGMGEKLFFGSGTQLSVL.

The V call is TRBV28, the J call TRBJ1-4; D call uncertain. The V gene lost 0 bases and the J gene lost 6 bases, with 14 bases spanning the gap. This CDR3 spans 16 amino acids. In germline, CDR1 is MDHEN, CDR2 SYDVKM. The CDR3 region is CASSLWGVSEDEKLFF. As DNA, the CDR3 is TGTGCCAGCAGTTTATGGGGCGTCTCAGAGGATGAAAAACTGTTTTTT.

This clonotype was counted a few times. V usage is TRBV28 and J usage is TRBJ1-6; D might be TRBD1 (6 bases). Germline V gene data show CDR1 as MDHEN and CDR2 as SYDVKM. Trimming shortened V by 7 bases and J by 7 bases, and 17 bases separated the two germline ends. The CDR3 is made up of 15 amino acids. The CDR3 region is CASMALGQQNSPLHF. CDR3 DNA sequence: TGTGCCAGCATGGCCCTCGGACAGCAAAATTCACCCCTCCACTTT. Full variable domain (outside the CDR3, taken from reference TRBV28 and TRBJ1-6): DVKVTQSSRYLVKRTGEKVFLECVQDMDHENMFWYRQDPGLGLRLIYFSYDVKMKEKGDIPEGYSVSREKKERFSLILESASTNQTSMYLCASMALGQQNSPLHFGNGTRLTVT.

The rearrangement links TRBV27 to TRBJ1-1, with D perhaps TRBD1 (6 bases). Germline CDR1 and CDR2: MNHEY and SMNVEV (reference sequence). The CDR3 is 16 residues long. With 4 bases removed from V and 0 bases from J, the gap between germline ends came to 15 bases. The CDR3 here is CASSYQGFSMNTEAFF. The CDR3 nucleotides are TGTGCCAGCAGTTACCAGGGGTTCTCCATGAACACTGAAGCTTTCTTT.

This clonotype was detected a few times. This chain uses TRBV5-1 with TRBJ2-2; D uncertain. The length of the CDR3 is 14 residues. Trimming removed 3 bases at V and 0 bases at J, with 6 bases between. Germline lookup yields CDR1 SGHRS and CDR2 YFSETQ. CDR3 nucleotides: TGCGCCAGCAGCTCTGACTCGAACACCGGGGAGCTGTTTTTT. This codes for CASSSDSNTGELFF.